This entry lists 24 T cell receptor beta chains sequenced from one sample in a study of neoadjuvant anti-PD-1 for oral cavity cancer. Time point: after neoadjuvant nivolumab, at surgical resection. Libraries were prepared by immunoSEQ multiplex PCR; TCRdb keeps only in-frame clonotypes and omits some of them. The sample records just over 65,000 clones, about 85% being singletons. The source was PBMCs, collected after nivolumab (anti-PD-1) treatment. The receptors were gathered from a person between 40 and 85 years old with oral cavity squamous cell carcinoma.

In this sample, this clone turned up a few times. CDR3 in amino acids: CAISEGLADYNEQFF. CDR3 bases: TGTGCCATCAGTGAAGGTCTAGCGGACTACAATGAGCAGTTCTTC. V and J are TRBV10-3 and TRBJ2-1, with TRBD2 matching over 7 bases. Germline assignment: CDR1 ENHRY and CDR2 SYGVKD. The CDR3 spans 15 residues. The junction had 5 bases not matched to a gene; V was cut back by 3 bases and J by 3 bases.

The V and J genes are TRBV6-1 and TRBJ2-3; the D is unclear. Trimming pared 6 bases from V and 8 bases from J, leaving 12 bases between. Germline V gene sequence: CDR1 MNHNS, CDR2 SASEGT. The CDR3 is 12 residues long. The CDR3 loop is CASSSLAPTQYF. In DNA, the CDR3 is TGTGCCAGCAGCTCATTGGCCCCTACGCAGTATTTT.

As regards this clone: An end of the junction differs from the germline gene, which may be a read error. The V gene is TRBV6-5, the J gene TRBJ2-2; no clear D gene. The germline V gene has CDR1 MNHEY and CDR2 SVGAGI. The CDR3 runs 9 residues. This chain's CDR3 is CASTRELFF. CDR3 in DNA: TGTGCCAGCACCAGGGAGCTGTTTTTT.

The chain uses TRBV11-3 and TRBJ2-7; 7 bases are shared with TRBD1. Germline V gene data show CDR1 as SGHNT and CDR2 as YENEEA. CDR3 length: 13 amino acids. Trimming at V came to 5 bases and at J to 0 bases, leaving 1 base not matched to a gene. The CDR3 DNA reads TGTGCCAGCAGCACAGGGGCCTCCTACGAGCAGTACTTC. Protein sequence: CASSTGASYEQYF.

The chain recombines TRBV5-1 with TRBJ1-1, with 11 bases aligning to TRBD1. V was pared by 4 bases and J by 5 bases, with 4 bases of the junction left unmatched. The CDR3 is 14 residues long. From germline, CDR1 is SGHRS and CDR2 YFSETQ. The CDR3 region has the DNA TGCGCCAGCAGCAAGGGACAGGGGGTGACTGAAGCTTTCTTT. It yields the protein CASSKGQGVTEAFF.

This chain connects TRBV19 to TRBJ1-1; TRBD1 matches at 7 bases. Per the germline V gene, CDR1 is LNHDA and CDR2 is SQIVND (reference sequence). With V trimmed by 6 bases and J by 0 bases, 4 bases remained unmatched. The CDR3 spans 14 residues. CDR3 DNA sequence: TGTGCCAGTAGCCGCAGGGGGGTGAACACTGAAGCTTTCTTT. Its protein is CASSRRGVNTEAFF.

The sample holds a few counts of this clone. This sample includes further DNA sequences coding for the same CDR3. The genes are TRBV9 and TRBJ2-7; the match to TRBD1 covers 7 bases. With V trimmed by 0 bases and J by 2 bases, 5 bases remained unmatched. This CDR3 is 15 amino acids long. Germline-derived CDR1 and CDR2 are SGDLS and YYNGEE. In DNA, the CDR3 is TGTGCCAGCAGCGTAGGGGCAGGGGGTACCTACGAGCAGTACTTC. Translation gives CASSVGAGGTYEQYF.

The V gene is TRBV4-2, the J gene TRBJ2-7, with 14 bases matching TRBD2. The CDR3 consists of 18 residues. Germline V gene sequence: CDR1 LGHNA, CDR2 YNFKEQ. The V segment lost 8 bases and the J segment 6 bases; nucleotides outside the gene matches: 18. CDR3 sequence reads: CASRKAPGTSGSGGEQYF. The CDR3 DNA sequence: TGTGCCAGCCGAAAGGCCCCCGGGACTAGCGGGAGTGGAGGCGAGCAGTACTTC.

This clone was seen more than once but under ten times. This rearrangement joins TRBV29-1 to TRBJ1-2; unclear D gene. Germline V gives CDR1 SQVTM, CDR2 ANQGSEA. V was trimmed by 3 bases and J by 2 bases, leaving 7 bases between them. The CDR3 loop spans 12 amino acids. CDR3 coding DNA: TGCAGCGTTGATCTTCCGAACTATGGCTACACCTTC. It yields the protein CSVDLPNYGYTF. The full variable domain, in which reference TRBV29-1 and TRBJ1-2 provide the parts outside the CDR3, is SAVISQKPSRDICQRGTSLTIQCQVDSQVTMMFWYRQQPGQSLTLIATANQGSEATYESGFVIDKFPISRPNLTFSTLTVSNMSPEDSSIYLCSVDLPNYGYTFGSGTRLTVV.

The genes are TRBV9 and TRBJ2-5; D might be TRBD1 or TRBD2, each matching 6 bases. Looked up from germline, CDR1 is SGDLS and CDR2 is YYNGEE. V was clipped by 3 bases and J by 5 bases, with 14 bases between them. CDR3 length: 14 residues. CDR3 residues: CASSGSQGRETQYF. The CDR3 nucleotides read TGTGCCAGCAGCGGGTCCCAGGGGAGGGAGACCCAGTACTTC.

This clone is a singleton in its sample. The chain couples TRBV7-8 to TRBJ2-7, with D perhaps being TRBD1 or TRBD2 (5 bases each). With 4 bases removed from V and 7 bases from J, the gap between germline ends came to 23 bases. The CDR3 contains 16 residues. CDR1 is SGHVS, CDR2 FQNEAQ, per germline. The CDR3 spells CASSSSAGTQVGEQYF. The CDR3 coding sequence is TGTGCCAGCAGCTCATCGGCCGGGACCCAAGTGGGGGAGCAGTACTTC.

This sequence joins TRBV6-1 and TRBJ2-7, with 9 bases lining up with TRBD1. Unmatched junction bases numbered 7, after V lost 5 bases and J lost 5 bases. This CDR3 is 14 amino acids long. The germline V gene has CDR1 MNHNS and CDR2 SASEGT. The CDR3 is CASSPRDRVNEQYF. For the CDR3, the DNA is TGTGCCAGCAGTCCCCGGGACAGGGTCAACGAGCAGTACTTC.

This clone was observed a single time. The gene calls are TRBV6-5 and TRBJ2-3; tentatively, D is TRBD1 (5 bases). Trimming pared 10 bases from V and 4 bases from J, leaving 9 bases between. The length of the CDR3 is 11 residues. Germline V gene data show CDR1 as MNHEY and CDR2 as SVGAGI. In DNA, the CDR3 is TGTGCCACCAGGGATGCAGATACGCAGTATTTT. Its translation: CATRDADTQYF.

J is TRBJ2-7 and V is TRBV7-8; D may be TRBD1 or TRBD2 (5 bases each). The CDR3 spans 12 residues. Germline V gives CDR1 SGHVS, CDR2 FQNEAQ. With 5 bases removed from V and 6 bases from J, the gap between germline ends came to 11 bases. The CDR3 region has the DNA TGTGCCAGCAGCGGGTCGGGGCGCGAGCAGTACTTC. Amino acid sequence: CASSGSGREQYF.

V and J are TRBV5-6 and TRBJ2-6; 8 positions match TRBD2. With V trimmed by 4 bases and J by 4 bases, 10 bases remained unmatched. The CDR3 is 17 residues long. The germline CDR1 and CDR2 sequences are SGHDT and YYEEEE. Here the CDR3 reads CASSRRREGLGANVLTF. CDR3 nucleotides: TGTGCCAGCAGCCGCAGACGGGAGGGCCTCGGGGCCAACGTCCTGACTTTC.

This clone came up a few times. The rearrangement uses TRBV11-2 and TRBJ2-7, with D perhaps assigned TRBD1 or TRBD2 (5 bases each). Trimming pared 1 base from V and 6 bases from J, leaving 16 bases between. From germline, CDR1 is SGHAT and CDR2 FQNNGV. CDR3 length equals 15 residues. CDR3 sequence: CASSLGGYVHGEQYF. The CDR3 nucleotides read TGTGCCAGCAGCTTAGGGGGGTACGTGCACGGCGAGCAGTACTTC.

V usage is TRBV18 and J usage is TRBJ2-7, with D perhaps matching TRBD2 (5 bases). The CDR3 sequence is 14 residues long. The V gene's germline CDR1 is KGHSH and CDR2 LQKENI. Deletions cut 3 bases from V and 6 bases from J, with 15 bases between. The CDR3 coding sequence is TGTGCCAGCTCACCGCCCGGGAACAGCGGCGAGCAGTACTTC. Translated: CASSPPGNSGEQYF.

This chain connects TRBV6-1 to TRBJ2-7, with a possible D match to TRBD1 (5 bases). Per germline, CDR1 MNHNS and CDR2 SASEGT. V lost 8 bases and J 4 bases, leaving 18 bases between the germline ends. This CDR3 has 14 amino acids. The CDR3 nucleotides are TGTGCCAGCTGCAGGGTTGAGGTGGGTTACGAGCAGTACTTC. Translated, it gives CASCRVEVGYEQYF.

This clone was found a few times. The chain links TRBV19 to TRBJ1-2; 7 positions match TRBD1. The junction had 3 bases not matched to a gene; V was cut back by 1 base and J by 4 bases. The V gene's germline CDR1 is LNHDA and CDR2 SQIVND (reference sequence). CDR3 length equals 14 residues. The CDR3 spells CASSIVGDSYGYTF. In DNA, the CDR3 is TGTGCCAGTAGTATAGTCGGGGACAGCTATGGCTACACCTTC.

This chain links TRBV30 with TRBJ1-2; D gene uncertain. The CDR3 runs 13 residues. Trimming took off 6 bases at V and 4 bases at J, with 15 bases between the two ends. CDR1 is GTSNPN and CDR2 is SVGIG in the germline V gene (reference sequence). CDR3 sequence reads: CACLMVGIYGYTF. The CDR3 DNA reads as TGTGCCTGCCTTATGGTTGGGATCTATGGCTACACCTTC.

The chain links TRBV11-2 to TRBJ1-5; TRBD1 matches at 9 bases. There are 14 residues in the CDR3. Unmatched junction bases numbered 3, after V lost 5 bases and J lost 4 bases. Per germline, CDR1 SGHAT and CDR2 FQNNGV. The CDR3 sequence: CASSPGTGNQPQHF. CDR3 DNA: TGTGCCAGCAGCCCCGGGACAGGGAATCAGCCCCAGCATTTT.

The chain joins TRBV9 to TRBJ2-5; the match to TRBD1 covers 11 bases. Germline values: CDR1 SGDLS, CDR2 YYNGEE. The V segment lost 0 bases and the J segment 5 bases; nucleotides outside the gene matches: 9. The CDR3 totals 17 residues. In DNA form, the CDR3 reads TGTGCCAGCAGCGTAGGAAGGACAGGGGGCATCCAGGAGACCCAGTACTTC. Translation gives CASSVGRTGGIQETQYF.

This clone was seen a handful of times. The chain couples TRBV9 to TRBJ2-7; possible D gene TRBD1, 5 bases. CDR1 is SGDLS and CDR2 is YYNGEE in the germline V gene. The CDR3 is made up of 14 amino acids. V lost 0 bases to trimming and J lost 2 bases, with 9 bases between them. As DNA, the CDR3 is TGTGCCAGCAGCGTAGGGGGCGCCCCCTACGAGCAGTACTTC. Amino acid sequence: CASSVGGAPYEQYF.

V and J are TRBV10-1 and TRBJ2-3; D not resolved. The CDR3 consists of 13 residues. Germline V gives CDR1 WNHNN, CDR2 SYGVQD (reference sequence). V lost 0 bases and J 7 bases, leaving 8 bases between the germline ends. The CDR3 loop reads CASSESPSYTQYF. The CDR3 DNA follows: TGCGCCAGCAGTGAGTCACCTTCCTATACGCAGTATTTT.